The 9 T cell receptor beta chains given below trace back to one sample, sequenced in a study of T cells after yellow fever vaccination. TCRdb processed the 5' RACE reads anew with MiXCR; each CDR3 protein has one entry. This table has 450,000 to 550,000 distinct CDR3 sequences, 21% appearing once. The material was PBMCs, obtained roughly 20 days after the first yellow fever vaccination. The receptors here all came from a man younger than 30 who received the YFV17D yellow fever vaccine.

This clonotype was found a few times. The rearrangement links TRBV19 to TRBJ2-2; tentatively, D is TRBD1 (6 bases). The germline V gene has CDR1 LNHDA and CDR2 SQIVND (reference sequence). The CDR3 covers 12 residues. V was clipped by 7 bases and J by 6 bases, with 9 bases between them. The CDR3 region is CASTPGAGELFF. As DNA, the CDR3 is TGTGCCAGTACCCCAGGGGCCGGGGAGCTGTTTTTT.

The chain links TRBV20-1 to TRBJ1-6, with a tentative D call TRBD1 (5 bases). The CDR3 has 15 residues. Trimming took 4 bases from V and 9 from J, leaving 19 bases between them. The germline gives CDR1 DFQATT, CDR2 SNEGSKA (reference sequence). CDR3 in amino acids: CSANAGVQVTSPLHF. The CDR3 nucleotides read TGCAGTGCTAACGCGGGGGTCCAAGTCACTTCACCCCTCCACTTT.

The CDR3 DNA follows: TGTGCCAGCAGTGAAAAGAGTACAGGGGGGGCCGAGCAGTACTTC. This codes for CASSEKSTGGAEQYF. The V and J genes are TRBV6-1 and TRBJ2-7; D may be TRBD1 (8 bases). The V end was cut by 2 bases, the J end by 6 bases, with 17 bases between. The length of the CDR3 is 15 residues. Germline V gives CDR1 MNHNS, CDR2 SASEGT.

The table lists this clonotype with a few counts. The chain combines TRBV18 with TRBJ1-5; perhaps TRBD1 as D (5 bases). Germline loops: CDR1 KGHSH, CDR2 LQKENI. V shed 3 bases and J shed 7 bases, with 16 bases lying between them. The CDR3 consists of 15 residues. The DNA for the CDR3 is TGTGCCAGCTCACCCCGTCCAGTCGAGGGGCAGCCCCAGCATTTT. It is translated as CASSPRPVEGQPQHF.

V is TRBV28 and J is TRBJ1-2, with D perhaps matching TRBD1 (6 bases). V lost 0 bases to trimming and J lost 2 bases, with 10 bases between them. CDR1 and CDR2 from the germline V gene are MDHEN and SYDVKM. This CDR3 has 15 amino acids. CDR3 coding DNA: TGTGCCAGCAGTTTATGGGGGGCGCGCAACTATGGCTACACCTTC. This encodes CASSLWGARNYGYTF.

This clonotype has just one count. V is TRBV5-6 and J is TRBJ2-7; D gene ambiguous. Trimming cost V 0 bases and J 3 bases, with 4 bases left between them. The CDR3 runs to 12 residues. CDR1 and CDR2 from the germline V gene are SGHDT and YYEEEE. This CDR3 reads CASSLGFYEQYV. The CDR3 coding sequence is TGTGCCAGCAGCTTGGGCTTCTACGAGCAGTACGTC.

This clonotype has more than one count but fewer than ten. The chain has TRBV12-3 or TRBV12-4 and TRBJ1-1; D call uncertain. The CDR3 runs to 13 residues. Trimming stripped 6 bases from V and 3 bases from J, with 11 bases between. CDR3 protein: CASSLAPDTEAFF. The CDR3 region has the DNA TGTGCCAGCAGCCTCGCGCCGGACACTGAAGCTTTCTTT.

The CDR3 DNA sequence: TGTGCCATCAGTGTGGGACTAGCGGGTTACAATGAGCAGTTCTTC. Translation: CAISVGLAGYNEQFF. This sequence joins TRBV10-3 and TRBJ2-1, with 12 bases matching TRBD2. V shed 4 bases, J shed 4 bases, and the junction held 2 bases outside the gene matches. CDR1 ENHRY and CDR2 SYGVKD come from the germline V gene. The CDR3 is 15 amino acids.

The genes are TRBV4-1 and TRBJ1-6; 10 bases fit TRBD1. Germline assignment: CDR1 MGHRA and CDR2 YSYEKL. V lost 2 bases to trimming and J lost 10 bases; unmatched junction nucleotides: 8. This CDR3 is built from 16 residues. The CDR3 DNA sequence: TGCGCCAGCAGCCAACCCCGGGACAGGGGAAAGTCACCCCTCCACTTT. This translates into CASSQPRDRGKSPLHF.